This is a list of T cell receptor beta chains from one sample in a study of metastatic and nonmetastatic thyroid tumors. TCRdb re-called clones from the PCR reads using MiXCR. The sample holds about 33,000 clones, 15% to 20% seen once. Sequencing was performed on blood. Source of these receptors: a male donor with papillary thyroid cancer or a benign thyroid nodule (not recorded which). Some clones in this sample may be carry-over from other donors' samples. The CDR3 runs from the conserved cysteine through the conserved F or W. Each record gives: V gene, J gene, clone size, D gene, CDR3 protein, CDR3 DNA. D genes are given only for firm matches. Size tells how often a clone was seen (once, few, many) or the class of an expanded clone, and some rows leave it out.

>TRBV10-1|TRBJ2-3|many|-
CASSPNTDTQYF
TGCGCCAGCAGCCCCAACACAGATACGCAGTATTTT
>TRBV7-6|TRBJ1-5|-|-
CASSLAGRKGNQPQHF
TGTGCCAGCAGCTTAGCGGGTCGAAAGGGCAATCAGCCCCAGCATTTT
>TRBV2|TRBJ2-7|-|TRBD2
CASSRDYSYEQYF
TGTGCCAGCAGCCGGGACTACTCCTACGAGCAGTACTTC
>TRBV27|TRBJ1-5|-|-
CASLPTPYSNQPQHF
TGTGCCAGCCTACCGACACCTTATAGCAATCAGCCCCAGCATTTT
>TRBV6-1|TRBJ1-2|many|-
CASISPMNYGYTF
TGTGCCAGCATCTCGCCCATGAACTATGGCTACACCTTC
>TRBV28|TRBJ1-2|-|-
CASSFAQYGYTF
TGTGCCAGCAGTTTTGCCCAATATGGCTACACCTTC
>TRBV6-1|TRBJ2-7|few|-
CASTGGREQYF
TGTGCCAGCACTGGGGGGAGAGAGCAGTACTTC
>TRBV6-5|TRBJ2-5|many|TRBD2
CASSYTRAGGVQETQYF
TGTGCCAGCAGTTACACCAGAGCGGGGGGGGTGCAAGAGACCCAGTACTTC
>TRBV5-1|TRBJ2-1|many|TRBD1
CASKRGTGVPSSYNEQFF
TGCGCCAGCAAGAGGGGGACAGGGGTCCCGAGCTCCTACAATGAGCAGTTCTTC
>TRBV24-1|TRBJ2-2|-|TRBD2
CATHIRSGSHTWELFF
TGTGCCACCCATATACGTAGCGGGAGTCACACCTGGGAGCTGTTTTTT
>TRBV7-2|TRBJ1-5|many|-
CASSLRLRSNQPQHF
TGTGCCAGCAGCTTGAGGTTGAGGAGCAATCAGCCCCAGCATTTT
>TRBV20-1|TRBJ1-5|many|-
CSARSNGEEYQPQHF
TGCAGTGCTAGATCTAACGGGGAAGAGTATCAGCCCCAGCATTTT
>TRBV5-1|TRBJ2-1|many|-
CASSLSLLVSNEQFF
TGCGCCAGCAGCTTGTCACTTCTTGTGAGTAATGAGCAGTTCTTC
>TRBV19|TRBJ2-7|few|-
CVSSTLQGQNEQYF
TGTGTCAGTAGTACACTACAGGGTCAGAACGAGCAGTACTTC
>TRBV7-2|TRBJ2-7|medium-sized|-
CASSPNSYEQYF
TGTGCCAGCAGCCCCAACTCCTACGAGCAGTACTTC
>TRBV27|TRBJ2-2|few|-
CASSLGRQFGELFF
TGTGCCAGCAGCCTAGGGAGACAGTTCGGGGAGCTGTTTTTT
>TRBV5-1|TRBJ2-3|many|TRBD1
CASRQGPREDTQYF
TGCGCCAGCAGACAGGGGCCTAGGGAAGATACGCAGTATTTT
>TRBV4-1|TRBJ2-2|many|TRBD2
CASGIPLGTSGTTGELFF
TGCGCCAGCGGAATCCCCCTCGGGACTAGCGGGACCACCGGGGAGCTGTTTTTT
>TRBV6-1|TRBJ1-1|-|TRBD1
CASRAQGDIEAFF
TGTGCCAGCAGGGCACAGGGGGACATCGAAGCTTTCTTT
>TRBV28|TRBJ2-7|few|TRBD1
CASSPTGGVSKEQYF
TGTGCCAGCAGCCCGACAGGGGGTGTAAGTAAGGAGCAGTACTTC
>TRBV10-1|TRBJ2-3|few|-
CASSSAELYTYTQYF
TGCGCCAGCAGTTCCGCGGAGCTTTACACATATACTCAGTATTTT
>TRBV6-1|TRBJ1-1|many|-
CASSPITEAFF
TGTGCCAGCAGTCCCATCACTGAAGCTTTCTTT
>TRBV11-1|TRBJ1-1|-|-
CASSLNGDGLVEAFF
TGTGCCAGCAGCTTGAACGGGGACGGGTTGGTGGAAGCTTTCTTT
>TRBV19|TRBJ2-1|many|TRBD2
CASSMKASGSYNEQFF
TGTGCCAGTAGTATGAAGGCTAGCGGGAGCTACAATGAGCAGTTCTTC
>TRBV28|TRBJ1-6|-|TRBD1
CASSLRGRDSPLHF
TGTGCCAGCAGTTTAAGGGGGCGGGATTCACCCCTCCACTTT
>TRBV24-1|TRBJ2-3|many|TRBD2
CATSTSGGISDTQYF
TGTGCCACTTCGACTAGCGGGGGAATCTCAGATACGCAGTATTTT
>TRBV6-1|TRBJ2-7|-|-
CWSWYSYEQYF
TGTTGGTCGTGGTACTCCTACGAGCAGTACTTC
>TRBV30|TRBJ1-5|-|TRBD1
CAWEQGAGQPQNF
TGTGCCTGGGAACAGGGGGCCGGGCAGCCCCAGAATTTT
>TRBV9|TRBJ2-3|many|TRBD1
CASSGRGGWTGKDF
TGTGCCAGCAGCGGAAGGGGCGGGTGGACAGGGAAAGATTTT
>TRBV12-3/TRBV12-4|TRBJ2-7|many|-
CASSFSQGAIRTYEQYF
TGTGCCAGCAGTTTTAGTCAGGGTGCAATAAGAACCTACGAGCAGTACTTC
>TRBV27|TRBJ2-1|-|TRBD2
CASSLYPPTSEGLYNEQFF
TGTGCCAGCAGTTTATACCCTCCGACTAGCGAAGGCTTATACAATGAGCAGTTCTTC
>TRBV5-4|TRBJ2-3|few|-
CASSRTGEGTDTQYF
TGTGCCAGCAGCCGCACAGGGGAGGGCACAGATACGCAGTATTTT
>TRBV28|TRBJ2-1|many|TRBD2
CASSLAGEVGNEQFF
TGTGCCAGCAGTCTAGCGGGAGAGGTTGGCAATGAGCAGTTCTTC
>TRBV4-1|TRBJ1-2|many|-
CASSRGVSYGYTF
TGCGCCAGCAGCCGGGGGGTTAGCTATGGCTACACCTTC